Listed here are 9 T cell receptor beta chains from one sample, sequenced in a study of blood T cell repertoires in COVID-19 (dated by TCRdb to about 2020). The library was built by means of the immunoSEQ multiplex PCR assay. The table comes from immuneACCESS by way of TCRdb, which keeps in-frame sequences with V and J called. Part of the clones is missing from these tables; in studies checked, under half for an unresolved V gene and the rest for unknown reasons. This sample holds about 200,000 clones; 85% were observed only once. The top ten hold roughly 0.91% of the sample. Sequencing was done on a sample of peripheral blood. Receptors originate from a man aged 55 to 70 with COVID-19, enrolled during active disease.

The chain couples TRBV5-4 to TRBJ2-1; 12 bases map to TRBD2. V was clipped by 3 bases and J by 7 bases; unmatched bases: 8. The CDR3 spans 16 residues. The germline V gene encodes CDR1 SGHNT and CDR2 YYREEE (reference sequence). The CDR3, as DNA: TGTGCCAGCAGCTCGATAACGACTAGCGGGAGAAATGAGCAGTTCTTC. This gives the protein CASSSITTSGRNEQFF.

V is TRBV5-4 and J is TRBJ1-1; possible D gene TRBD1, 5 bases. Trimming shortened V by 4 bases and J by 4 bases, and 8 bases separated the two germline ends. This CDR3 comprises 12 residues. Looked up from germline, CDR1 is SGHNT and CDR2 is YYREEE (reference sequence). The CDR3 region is CASSPGFTEAFF. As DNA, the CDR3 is TGTGCCAGCAGCCCAGGGTTCACTGAAGCTTTCTTT.

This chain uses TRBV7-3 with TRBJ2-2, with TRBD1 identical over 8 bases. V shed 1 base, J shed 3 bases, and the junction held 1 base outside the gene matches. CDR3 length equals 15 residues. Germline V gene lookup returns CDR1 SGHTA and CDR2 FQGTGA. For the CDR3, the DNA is TGTGCCAGCAGCTTAAAGACAGGGGACACCGGGGAGCTGTTTTTT. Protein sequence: CASSLKTGDTGELFF.

The CDR3 nucleotides read TGTGCCATCAGTGATAGTCAGGCCAGGTATGGCTACACCTTC. Translating gives CAISDSQARYGYTF. This chain uses TRBV10-3 with TRBJ1-2; D remains unclear. V lost 3 bases, J lost 5 bases, and 13 bases lay in between. In germline, CDR1 is ENHRY, CDR2 SYGVKD. CDR3 length: 14 residues.

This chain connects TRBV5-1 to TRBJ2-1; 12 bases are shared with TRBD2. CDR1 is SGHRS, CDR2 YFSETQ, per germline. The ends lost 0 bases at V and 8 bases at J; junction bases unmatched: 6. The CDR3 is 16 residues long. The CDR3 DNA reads TGCGCCAGCAGCTTGGTACTAGCGGGAGGAAGTCATGAGCAGTTCTTC. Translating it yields CASSLVLAGGSHEQFF.

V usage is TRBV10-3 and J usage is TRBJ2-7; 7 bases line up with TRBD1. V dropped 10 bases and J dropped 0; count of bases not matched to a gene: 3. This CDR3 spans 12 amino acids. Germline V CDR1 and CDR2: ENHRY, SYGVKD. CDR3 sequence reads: CATGDSSYEQYF. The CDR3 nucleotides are TGTGCCACAGGGGACAGCTCCTACGAGCAGTACTTC.

The CDR3 reads CASSVGVGGGVYGYTF. CDR3 in DNA: TGTGCCAGCAGCGTAGGGGTTGGAGGGGGCGTCTATGGCTACACCTTC. The rearrangement uses TRBV9 and TRBJ1-2; 7 bases are a match to TRBD1. The CDR3 contains 16 residues. V shed 0 bases and J 4 bases; nucleotides not matched to a gene: 9. From germline, CDR1 is SGDLS and CDR2 YYNGEE.

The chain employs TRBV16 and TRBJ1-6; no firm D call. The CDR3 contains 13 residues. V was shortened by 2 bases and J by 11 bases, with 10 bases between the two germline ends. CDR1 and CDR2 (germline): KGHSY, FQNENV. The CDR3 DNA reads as TGTGCCAGCAGCCAAGGTAACGGGGCACCCCTCCACTTT. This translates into CASSQGNGAPLHF.

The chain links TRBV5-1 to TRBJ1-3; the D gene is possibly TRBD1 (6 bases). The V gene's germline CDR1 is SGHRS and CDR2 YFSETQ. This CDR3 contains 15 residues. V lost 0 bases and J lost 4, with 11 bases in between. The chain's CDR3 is CASSLAGGAGNTIYF. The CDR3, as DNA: TGCGCCAGCAGCTTGGCGGGGGGCGCGGGAAACACCATATATTTT.